This T cell receptor (beta chain) was recorded in a study of CD8+ T cells in alopecia areata. General observations from the study: Possibly because of HLA-related factors, TCR sharing was less clear across patients than in mice.

Notes on this clone: The antigen is undetermined.

This CDR3 region has 15 residues. V lost 4 bases, J lost 4 bases, and 20 bases lay in between. Per germline, CDR1 SQVTM and CDR2 ANQGSEA. It was cDNA, reverse transcribed from extracted RNA, that served as the sequencing template. Repertoires were generated with immunoSEQ multiplex PCR, while TCRdb's copy carries only in-frame clones and drops some. The table lists roughly 140,000 clones, 51% of them singletons, with over 0.75% in the top ten. This receptor was obtained from a human donor with alopecia areata. The chain uses TRBV29-1 and TRBJ2-7; D gene ambiguous. The sample consisted of CD4+ T cells sorted from blood, taken at week 0. CDR3 sequence (DNA): TGCAGCGTTGCCGCGGTTATAGCCCCAGGATACGAGCAGTACTTC. Amino acids: CSVAAVIAPGYEQYF.